Shown below are 18 T cell receptor beta chains from a single sample sequenced in a study of breast tumors, draining lymph nodes, adjacent tissues. TCRdb analysed the multiplex PCR reads with MiXCR anew, one entry per CDR3 protein. The table shows under 250,000 distinct CDR3 sequences, with around 32% occurring only once. The lymph nodes were axillary draining lymph nodes from breast cancer patients. The sequenced sample consisted of axillary lymph node tissue. These receptors all come from a female donor with breast cancer. Some clones in this sample may be carry-over from other donors' samples.

The rearrangement joins TRBV28 to TRBJ1-1; TRBD1 might be the D (5 bases). V was pared by 6 bases and J by 0 bases, with 11 bases between. CDR1 and CDR2 from the germline V gene are MDHEN and SYDVKM. This CDR3 is 14 amino acids long. The CDR3 DNA reads TGTGCCAGCAGGGGACGAAACATGAACACTGAAGCTTTCTTT. As protein: CASRGRNMNTEAFF.

This clonotype was observed a handful of times. Compared with germline, one end of the junction differs, possibly owing to a read error. The V gene is TRBV9, the J gene TRBJ2-1; 9 positions match TRBD2. Germline V gene sequence: CDR1 SGDLS, CDR2 YYNGEE. CDR3 length: 14 amino acids. In DNA, the CDR3 is TGTGCCAGCAGCGTGATAGCGGGAGCCTATGAGCAGTCCTTC. The encoded protein is CASSVIAGAYEQSF.

This clonotype showed up just a few times. At one boundary the junction diverges from the germline segment, which might be a read error. This chain links TRBV7-2 with TRBJ2-4, with a weak D call TRBD1 (6 bases). Germline CDR1 reads SGHTA; CDR2 reads FQGNSA. The CDR3 is 15 residues long. The CDR3 here is CASSFDLQGKGIQHF. As DNA, the CDR3 is TGTGCCAGCAGCTTCGACTTACAGGGAAAGGGCATTCAGCACTTC.

At least ten counts were recorded for this clonotype. V usage is TRBV3-1 and J usage is TRBJ1-4; possibly TRBD1 for D (5 bases). Trimming left V 1 base short and J 6 bases short, with 9 bases between. CDR1 LGHDT and CDR2 YNNKEL come from the germline V gene (reference sequence). This CDR3 is built from 14 residues. In DNA form, the CDR3 reads TGTGCCAGCAGCCAAGTGGGGGGGGATGAAAAACTGTTTTTT. Its protein is CASSQVGGDEKLFF.

This clonotype has at least ten counts. V gene TRBV10-3 combines with J gene TRBJ2-3, with no clear D. The length of the CDR3 is 13 residues. CDR1 and CDR2 (germline): ENHRY, SYGVKD. The V and J ends lost 3 bases and 9 bases respectively, with 13 bases between them. The CDR3 spells CAISDPNDKTQYF. The CDR3, as DNA: TGTGCCATCAGTGATCCGAACGATAAGACGCAGTATTTT.

V is TRBV7-2 and J is TRBJ2-5, with TRBD2 matching 9 bases. The CDR3 spans 15 residues. The V gene end was trimmed by 11 bases and the J gene end by 1 base; junction bases not matched to a gene: 11. CDR1 SGHTA and CDR2 FQGNSA come from the germline V gene. CDR3: CACSGGTDPQETQYF. The CDR3 DNA follows: TGTGCCTGTAGCGGGGGAACAGATCCCCAAGAGACCCAGTACTTC. Complete variable domain (other parts from reference TRBV7-2 and TRBJ2-5): GAGVSQSPSNKVTEKGKDVELRCDPISGHTALYWYRQSLGQGLEFLIYFQGNSAPDKSGLPSDRFSAERTGGSVSTLTIQRTQQEDSAVYLCACSGGTDPQETQYFGPGTRLLVL.

This clonotype was observed many times. DNA of the CDR3: TGTGCCAGCGAGCGTAGTTCGAACACCGGGGAGCTGTTTTTT. This codes for CASERSSNTGELFF. The V and J genes are TRBV19 and TRBJ2-2, with D uncertain. The CDR3 is made up of 14 amino acids. V gave up 9 bases and J gave up 0 bases, with 11 bases separating them. Per germline, CDR1 LNHDA and CDR2 SQIVND (reference sequence).

This clonotype occurred many times. V gene TRBV29-1 combines with J gene TRBJ2-5; D is unresolved. Trimming stripped 3 bases from V and 6 bases from J, with 11 bases between. Germline V CDR1 and CDR2: SQVTM, ANQGSEA. This CDR3 is 12 amino acids long. CDR3 sequence (DNA): TGCAGCGTTGACCAGACGCGCCAGACCCAGTACTTC. This encodes CSVDQTRQTQYF.

At least ten counts were recorded for this clonotype. The rearrangement uses TRBV28 and TRBJ2-7, with 10 bases identical to TRBD2. Trimming removed 6 bases from V and 2 bases from J; junction bases left unmatched: 10. CDR1 is MDHEN, CDR2 SYDVKM, per germline. The CDR3 has 16 amino acids. CDR3 loop: CASRDPLAGAAYEQYF. The CDR3 DNA follows: TGTGCCAGCAGGGACCCGCTAGCGGGAGCGGCCTACGAGCAGTACTTC.

The chain is built from TRBV10-3 and TRBJ2-3, with D perhaps TRBD1 (6 bases). The germline CDR1 and CDR2 sequences are ENHRY and SYGVKD. This CDR3 is 13 amino acids long. The germline V and J ends were trimmed by 7 bases and 2 bases, with 10 bases remaining between them. CDR3: CAIKRDTTDTQYF. CDR3 bases: TGTGCCATCAAACGGGACACCACAGATACGCAGTATTTT.

Ten or more counts support this clonotype. The chain combines TRBV20-1 with TRBJ1-6; D is uncertain. Germline-derived CDR1 and CDR2 are DFQATT and SNEGSKA (reference sequence). The CDR3 contains 13 residues. V was clipped by 0 bases and J by 8 bases, with 8 bases between them. The CDR3 here is CSARDERDSPLHF. DNA for the CDR3: TGCAGTGCTAGAGATGAACGGGATTCACCCCTCCACTTT.

This clonotype has just one count. The gene calls are TRBV3-1 and TRBJ1-4; perhaps TRBD1 as D (6 bases). From germline, CDR1 is LGHDT and CDR2 YNNKEL (reference sequence). The length of the CDR3 is 13 residues. Trimming removed 1 base from V and 6 bases from J, with 6 bases in between. The CDR3, as DNA: TGTGCCAGCAGCCAAGCAGGGGATGAAAAACTGTTTTTT. Translating it yields CASSQAGDEKLFF. The full variable domain, rest sourced from reference TRBV3-1 and TRBJ1-4, is DTAVSQTPKYLVTQMGNDKSIKCEQNLGHDTMYWYKQDSKKFLKIMFSYNNKELIINETVPNRFSPKSPDKAHLNLHINSLELGDSAVYFCASSQAGDEKLFFGSGTQLSVL.

Only one count was recorded for this clonotype. A much larger clonotype is one base distant, so this may be a read error. The rearrangement joins TRBV5-5 to TRBJ2-6; TRBD1 might be the D (5 bases). The CDR3 covers 16 residues. Germline V gives CDR1 SGHKS, CDR2 YYEKEE (reference sequence). The CDR3 DNA sequence: TGTGCCAGCAGCTTGAACGGTGACTCTGGGGCCAGCGTCCTGACTTTC. Residues: CASSLNGDSGASVLTF.

This clonotype was counted many times. The gene calls are TRBV18 and TRBJ1-2, with TRBD1 identical over 7 bases. Germline V lookup: CDR1 KGHSH, CDR2 LQKENI. Germline trimming cut 5 bases from V and 8 bases from J; bases unmatched to any gene: 11. The CDR3 runs 14 residues. CDR3 DNA: TGTGCCAGCTCAACCACGGAGTACAGGGGAGGCTACACCTTC. Its translation: CASSTTEYRGGYTF.

This clonotype has a count of ten or more. This sequence joins TRBV6-1 and TRBJ2-5; D gene ambiguous. The CDR3 sequence is 11 residues long. V was pared by 5 bases and J by 5 bases, with 6 bases between. Germline assignment: CDR1 MNHNS and CDR2 SASEGT. The CDR3 region is CASSNGETQYF. Here the CDR3 DNA reads TGTGCCAGCAGTAATGGGGAGACCCAGTACTTC.

This clonotype was seen repeatedly, ten times or more. The chain uses TRBV29-1 and TRBJ2-7; 9 positions match TRBD2. Looked up from germline, CDR1 is SQVTM and CDR2 is ANQGSEA. The V segment lost 6 bases and the J segment 5 bases; nucleotides outside the gene matches: 11. CDR3 length: 14 amino acids. Here the CDR3 DNA reads TGCAGCGTCGGGGATGGCGGGAGGGCCCACGAGCAGTACTTC. The encoded protein is CSVGDGGRAHEQYF.

This clonotype was counted at least ten times. V usage is TRBV6-1 and J usage is TRBJ2-1; 8 bases align to TRBD2. Germline V CDR1 and CDR2: MNHNS, SASEGT. The length of the CDR3 is 15 residues. The J segment lost 1 base and the V segment lost 4 bases, leaving 3 bases of the junction unmatched. This chain's CDR3 is CASSATSGSYNEQFF. CDR3 coding DNA: TGTGCCAGCAGTGCTACTAGCGGTTCCTACAATGAGCAGTTCTTC.

The rearrangement uses TRBV5-6 and TRBJ1-2; D possibly corresponds to TRBD1 (5 bases). V lost 2 bases and J lost 8, with 16 bases in between. CDR3 length equals 14 residues. The germline V gene encodes CDR1 SGHDT and CDR2 YYEEEE. CDR3 DNA: TGTGCCAGCAGCTTTGTTGGAGGGGCAGGAGGCTACACCTTC. As protein: CASSFVGGAGGYTF.